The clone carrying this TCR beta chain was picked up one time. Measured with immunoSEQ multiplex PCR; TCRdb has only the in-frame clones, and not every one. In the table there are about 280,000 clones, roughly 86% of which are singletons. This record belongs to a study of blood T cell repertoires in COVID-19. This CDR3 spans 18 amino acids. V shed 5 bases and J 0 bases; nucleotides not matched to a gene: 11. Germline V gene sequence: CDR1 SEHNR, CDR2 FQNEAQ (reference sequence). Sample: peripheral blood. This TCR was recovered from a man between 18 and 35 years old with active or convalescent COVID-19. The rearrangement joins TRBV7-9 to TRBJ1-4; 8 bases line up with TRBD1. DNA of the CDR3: TGTGCCAGCAGCACACCGGGACAGGAGGCAGCAACTAATGAAAAACTGTTTTTT. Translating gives CASSTPGQEAATNEKLFF.